Following are 23 T cell receptor beta chains from one sample sequenced in a study of cytomegalovirus exposure and HLA in healthy donors. PCR amplification relied on 60 Vbeta primers (plus 13 Jbeta primers). Data came from immunoSEQ multiplex PCR; TCRdb stores just in-frame clones and leaves some out. The sample contains about 180,000 clones, around 78% of which appear only once. Sequences were obtained from PBMCs. These TCRs come from a man aged 18 to 30 in good health and CMV-seronegative.

The chain joins TRBV6-4 to TRBJ1-1, with 9 nucleotides matching TRBD1. Unmatched junction bases numbered 1, after V lost 4 bases and J lost 1 base. This CDR3 is built from 14 residues. Germline CDR1 and CDR2: MRHNA and SNTAGT. The CDR3 sequence: CASSVDRGNTEAFF. DNA of the CDR3: TGTGCCAGCAGTGTGGACAGGGGGAACACTGAAGCTTTCTTT.

This sequence joins TRBV4-1 and TRBJ2-1; possibly TRBD2 for D (5 bases). This CDR3 spans 21 amino acids. CDR1 MGHRA and CDR2 YSYEKL come from the germline V gene. Trimming left V 4 bases short and J 8 bases short, with 36 bases between. In DNA form, the CDR3 reads TGCGCCAGCAGCCTCCCTCGCTTTGGACTGGAACTTGAGTTGGACTCCGATGAGCAGTTCTTC. Translating it yields CASSLPRFGLELELDSDEQFF.

The chain employs TRBV30 and TRBJ2-3; the match to TRBD1 covers 11 bases. The CDR3 is 16 residues long. The ends lost 5 bases at V and 2 bases at J; junction bases unmatched: 9. Germline lookup yields CDR1 GTSNPN and CDR2 SVGIG (reference sequence). The CDR3 coding sequence is TGTGCCTGGGTACGGACAGGGGGCACCCTCACAGATACGCAGTATTTT. Its translation: CAWVRTGGTLTDTQYF. The full variable domain, in which reference TRBV30 and TRBJ2-3 provide the parts outside the CDR3, is SQTIHQWPATLVQPVGSPLSLECTVEGTSNPNLYWYRQAAGRGLQLLFYSVGIGQISSEVPQNLSASRPQDRQFILSSKKLLLSDSGFYLCAWVRTGGTLTDTQYFGPGTRLTVL.

This chain uses TRBV7-9 with TRBJ2-1; weak D call: TRBD2 (5 bases). V dropped 4 bases and J dropped 6 bases, with 16 bases sitting between them. Germline V gene data show CDR1 as SEHNR and CDR2 as FQNEAQ (reference sequence). The CDR3 spans 15 residues. CDR3 sequence: CASSSGRLRANEQFF. The CDR3 DNA follows: TGTGCCAGCAGCTCTGGTCGACTACGCGCCAATGAGCAGTTCTTC.

V is TRBV28 and J is TRBJ2-3; D unresolved. CDR1 and CDR2 (germline): MDHEN, SYDVKM. This CDR3 has 12 amino acids. Trimming cost V 2 bases and J 6 bases, with 6 bases left between them. The chain's CDR3 is CASSLLRDTQYF. The CDR3 DNA sequence: TGTGCCAGCAGTTTACTCCGGGATACGCAGTATTTT.

This chain links TRBV28 with TRBJ2-5; 8 bases are shared with TRBD2. Germline trimming cut 2 bases from V and 5 bases from J; bases unmatched to any gene: 1. The germline V gene encodes CDR1 MDHEN and CDR2 SYDVKM. This CDR3 has 13 residues. CDR3 DNA sequence: TGTGCCAGCAGTTTAAGACTAGCGGAGACCCAGTACTTC. Its translation: CASSLRLAETQYF.

The table lists this clone with a few counts. The V call is TRBV28, the J call TRBJ1-2; D unclear. Germline CDR1 and CDR2: MDHEN and SYDVKM. V shed 3 bases and J shed 4 bases, with 9 bases lying between them. The CDR3 covers 13 residues. CDR3: CASSFTGIYGYTF. CDR3 nucleotide sequence: TGTGCCAGCAGTTTTACCGGTATCTATGGCTACACCTTC.

This clone was recorded a few times. The chain has TRBV6-1 and TRBJ2-2; TRBD2 matches at 12 bases. V was clipped by 2 bases and J by 6 bases; unmatched bases: 1. In germline, CDR1 is MNHNS, CDR2 SASEGT. There are 15 residues in the CDR3. Here the CDR3 DNA reads TGTGCCAGCAGTGAACTAGCGGGGGGGGCCGGGGAGCTGTTTTTT. This translates into CASSELAGGAGELFF.

This chain connects TRBV5-4 to TRBJ2-5, with D perhaps TRBD2 (5 bases). Trimming stripped 4 bases from V and 3 bases from J, with 10 bases between. This CDR3 is built from 13 residues. The germline CDR1 and CDR2 sequences are SGHNT and YYREEE (reference sequence). CDR3 amino acids: CASSRAAEETQYF. In DNA, the CDR3 is TGTGCCAGCAGCCGAGCGGCGGAAGAGACCCAGTACTTC.

This chain connects TRBV5-4 to TRBJ2-3; 10 positions agree with TRBD2. Germline V gene lookup returns CDR1 SGHNT and CDR2 YYREEE (reference sequence). Trimming cost V 6 bases and J 4 bases; bases outside gene matches: 8. The CDR3 runs to 15 residues. DNA for the CDR3: TGTGCCAGCACCCTCCCAGCGGGGGGGCCAGATACGCAGTATTTT. The encoded protein is CASTLPAGGPDTQYF. The variable domain in full, completed from reference TRBV5-4 and TRBJ2-3, reads ETGVTQSPTHLIKTRGQQVTLRCSSQSGHNTVSWYQQALGQGPQFIFQYYREEENGRGNFPPRFSGLQFPNYSSELNVNALELDDSALYLCASTLPAGGPDTQYFGPGTRLTVL.

This clone was observed a few times. The chain has TRBV10-3 and TRBJ1-5; no clear D gene. Germline lookup yields CDR1 ENHRY and CDR2 SYGVKD. The V and J ends lost 6 bases and 0 bases respectively, with 3 bases between them. CDR3 length: 12 residues. The chain's CDR3 is CAISSSNQPQHF. Written as DNA, the CDR3 is TGTGCCATCAGCAGTAGCAATCAGCCCCAGCATTTT.

The chain uses TRBV1 and TRBJ2-4; TRBD2, the table's D call, lacks a check against the DNA. TRBV1 is given as a pseudogene. The CDR3 sequence is 19 residues long. The CDR3 sequence: CTSSPLGGLAGALENIQYF. Written as DNA, the CDR3 is TGCACCAGCAGCCCCTTGGGGGGATTAGCGGGAGCCCTCGAAAACATTCAGTACTTC.

J is TRBJ2-1 and V is TRBV19; 9 bases line up with TRBD2. CDR1 is LNHDA and CDR2 is SQIVND in the germline V gene (reference sequence). Unmatched junction bases numbered 9, after V lost 7 bases and J lost 5 bases. The CDR3 is made up of 15 amino acids. Here the CDR3 DNA reads TGTGCCAGTAAGCAGGCTAGCGGGAAAAACAATGAGCAGTTCTTC. Translating gives CASKQASGKNNEQFF.

The chain combines TRBV30 with TRBJ1-2, with D perhaps matching TRBD1 (5 bases). The CDR3 is 12 residues long. Germline V gene lookup returns CDR1 GTSNPN and CDR2 SVGIG (reference sequence). Trimming took off 5 bases at V and 4 bases at J, with 11 bases between the two ends. CDR3 amino acids: CAWGGGVYGYTF. In DNA, the CDR3 is TGTGCCTGGGGCGGGGGGGTCTATGGCTACACCTTC.

The genes are TRBV5-1 and TRBJ2-7, with a possible D match to TRBD2 (6 bases). From germline, CDR1 is SGHRS and CDR2 YFSETQ. Deletions cut 0 bases from V and 6 bases from J, with 13 bases between. The CDR3 runs to 14 residues. CDR3 DNA sequence: TGCGCCAGCAGCTTGGTTTCGGGAGCGGTCGAGCAGTACTTC. Translating it yields CASSLVSGAVEQYF.

The chain combines TRBV28 with TRBJ2-7, with 7 bases that match TRBD2. Per germline, CDR1 MDHEN and CDR2 SYDVKM. The J segment lost 4 bases and the V segment lost 5 bases, leaving 8 bases of the junction unmatched. The CDR3 is made up of 14 amino acids. In DNA, the CDR3 is TGTGCCAGCAGTACGGGTGGGCGGGGGTACGAGCAGTACTTC. As protein: CASSTGGRGYEQYF.

To note about this clone: A read error may account for a junction end that differs from germline. The same CDR3 can be traced to other DNA sequences in this sample. V gene TRBV6-5 combines with J gene TRBJ1-6, with a tentative D call TRBD1 (6 bases). CDR1 is MNHEY and CDR2 is SVGAGI in the germline V gene. This CDR3 has 16 amino acids. CDR3 nucleotide sequence: TGTGCCAGCAGTTCCGATGGCGGACAGTTGAATTCCCCCCTCCACTTT. Translating gives CASSSDGGQLNSPLHF.

In its sample, this clone was seen a few times. The chain couples TRBV25-1 to TRBJ2-7; possibly TRBD2 for D (6 bases). The germline V and J ends were trimmed by 8 bases and 0 bases, with 11 bases remaining between them. The CDR3 loop spans 13 amino acids. From germline, CDR1 is MGHDK and CDR2 SYGVNS. CDR3 protein: CASGGTLSYEQYF. CDR3 bases: TGTGCCAGCGGGGGGACTCTCTCCTACGAGCAGTACTTC.

The CDR3 sequence: CASSLGLALYNEQFF. The CDR3 coding sequence is TGTGCCAGCAGCTTAGGACTAGCGCTCTACAATGAGCAGTTCTTC. The chain joins TRBV7-9 to TRBJ2-1, with 8 bases fitting TRBD2. Germline-derived CDR1 and CDR2 are SEHNR and FQNEAQ (reference sequence). V dropped 1 base and J dropped 3; count of bases not matched to a gene: 2. The CDR3 is 15 amino acids. Full variable domain (rest looked up from reference TRBV7-9 and TRBJ2-1): DTGVSQNPRHKITKRGQNVTFRCDPISEHNRLYWYRQTLGQGPEFLTYFQNEAQLEKSRLLSDRFSAERPKGSFSTLEIQRTEQGDSAMYLCASSLGLALYNEQFFGPGTRLTVL.

As for this clone: Other DNA sequences in this specimen translate into the identical CDR3. The chain recombines TRBV9 with TRBJ2-1; D is perhaps TRBD2 (5 bases). The CDR3 spans 14 residues. CDR1 and CDR2 (germline): SGDLS, YYNGEE. The V and J ends lost 0 bases and 1 base respectively, with 5 bases between them. DNA of the CDR3: TGTGCCAGCAGCGTAGGAGGGTCCTACAATGAGCAGTTCTTC. It yields the protein CASSVGGSYNEQFF.

This chain connects TRBV2 to TRBJ1-1, with TRBD1 matching over 8 bases. J was trimmed by 10 bases and V by 5 bases; bases with no gene match: 6. The CDR3 spans 12 residues. Germline loops: CDR1 SNHLY, CDR2 FYNNEI. CDR3 in DNA: TGTGCCAGCAGTCACATACAGGGGGTAGCTTTCTTT. Protein product: CASSHIQGVAFF.

The chain recombines TRBV19 with TRBJ1-4, with a tentative D call TRBD1 (5 bases). The CDR3 is 15 amino acids. Germline CDR1 LNHDA, CDR2 SQIVND (reference sequence). The V end lost 4 bases, the J end lost 4 bases, and 13 bases lay between the germline ends. CDR3 protein: CASSNGPGYNEKLFF. The CDR3 nucleotides are TGTGCCAGTAGTAACGGCCCAGGGTATAATGAAAAACTGTTTTTT.

The V call is TRBV1, the J call TRBJ2-5; TRBD1 reflects the table's D call only, with no check against the DNA. TRBV1 represents a pseudogene. This CDR3 has 17 amino acids. This CDR3 reads CTSSQDKGLQYQETQYF. The CDR3, as DNA: TGCACCAGCAGCCAAGATAAGGGGCTCCAGTACCAAGAGACCCAGTACTTC.